This T cell receptor (beta chain) was captured in a study of T cell responses to AZD1222 COVID-19 vaccine. The repertoire was sequenced with immunoSEQ multiplex PCR; TCRdb's copy has only in-frame clones and lacks some. The profile shows about 140,000 clones, roughly 91% of them singletons. Points on this clone: Its antigen is not known.

V lost 6 bases and J 6 bases, leaving 24 bases between the germline ends. This CDR3 is 16 amino acids long. Germline V CDR1 and CDR2: MNHEY, SMNVEV (reference sequence). Study-wide points: The breadth and depth of Spike-specific TCRs increased once two AZD1222 doses had been given. Among the donors, most were white British and more were female, and clonal diversity was possibly underestimated. CD4 TCRs linked to vaccination spanned spike, dominating at 160-218 and 743-854.

The chain recombines TRBV27 with TRBJ2-7; D possibly corresponds to TRBD2 (6 bases). Specimen: peripheral blood, collected 28 days after the second AZD1222 dose. This receptor was identified in an adult who received the AZD1222 COVID-19 vaccine. The CDR3 region has the DNA TGTGCCAGCAGCCCCCGCGGCGGCGGGAAGGGCGGCGAGCAGTACTTC. It translates to CASSPRGGGKGGEQYF.